This TCR beta chain was sequenced in a study of shared clonotypes between healthy human individuals. About the study: Each donor contributed plates that comprised three CD4 naive, three CD4 memory, two CD8 naive and one CD8 memory.

The CDR3 is made up of 15 amino acids. Trimming removed 3 bases at V and 1 base at J, with 11 bases between. Per germline, CDR1 SGHRS and CDR2 YFSETQ. The study's findings and limits: The generation probabilities recorded for non-shared clonotypes fell below those of clonotypes shared by all four donors. The study's rarefaction showed incomplete sorted-subset sequencing despite large depth.

A word on this clone: The antigen is unknown.

The naive CD8 subset, CD45RO-negative cells positively selected for CCR7, excluded terminally differentiated effector memory CD45RA+ cells. Replicate PCRs run on sorted subsets employed 150 to 250 ng DNA, 25,000 to 35,000 T cell genomes. The protocol was immunoSEQ multiplex PCR, while the TCRdb copy is restricted to in-frame clones and leaves out a portion. The sample records around 2.1 million clones, under 95% being singletons. The rearrangement uses TRBV5-1 and TRBJ2-4; D uncertain. Material: naive CD8+ T cells from PBMCs. This sequence originates from a man younger than 35 in good health. Some clones in this sample may be carry-over from other donors' samples. CDR3 protein: CASSSTDLAKNIQYF. For the CDR3, the DNA is TGCGCCAGCAGCTCAACCGATCTGGCCAAAAACATTCAGTACTTC.